This section outlines one T cell receptor (beta chain) sequence together with its context. Its antigen remains unknown. The sequenced fragment ends 3 residues before the CDR3 boundary, so the rest is inferred from the germline J gene. These data originate in a study of T cells in women clearing cervical HPV infection. Study-level background: Case blood was drawn a median about 150 days after lesion detection.

Overall study findings and caveats: Cases carried less TRBV6-7 than controls: 0.11% versus 0.16%. Each sample's T-cell count was unknown, possibly confounding richness.

The trim removed 4 bases at V and 5 bases at J, leaving 4 bases unmatched. Looked up from germline, CDR1 is LNHDA and CDR2 is SQIVND (reference sequence). The length of the CDR3 is 14 residues. Produced via immunoSEQ multiplex PCR; TCRdb's table is partial and in-frame only. The sample holds 23,000 or so clones. The sequence derives from a woman aged 18-69 years with a cervical HPV16 infection that either progressed to CIN3+ or cleared (not recorded which). The V and J genes are TRBV19 and TRBJ2-1, with 8 bases aligning to TRBD1. Sequenced sample: blood buffy coat. CDR3 bases read: TGTGCCAGTAGTACCCGACAGGGGCACAATGAG. Translating it yields CASSTRQGHNE. The whole CDR3 protein is CASSTRQGHNEQFF.